The rows below give T cell receptor beta chains drawn from one sample of a study of OX40 agonist ivuxolimab in advanced cancers. The method was immunoSEQ multiplex PCR; TCRdb's version includes in-frame clones alone and lacks a portion of them. The sample holds about 59,000 clones, 83% seen once. The sample in question was CD4+ or CD8+ T cells sorted from blood, obtained in a trial of the OX40 agonist ivuxolimab. All receptors come from an adult with an advanced solid tumor such as melanoma, head and neck, liver or kidney cancer. Both conserved end residues are part of each CDR3. The D gene is left open where the match is weak. Not every row has a clone size; where given, it reads once, few, many or a size class.

CDR3: CASRPGDYEQYF
DNA: TGTGCCAGCAGGCCAGGAGACTACGAGCAGTACTTC
J: TRBJ2-7
D: NA
size: few
V: TRBV6-5

CDR3: CASRTRGSGETQYF
DNA: TGTGCCAGCCGGACCCGGGGATCGGGAGAGACCCAGTACTTC
J: TRBJ2-5
D: NA
size: NA
V: TRBV28

CDR3: CASNLQGESGYTF
DNA: TGTGCCAGCAATTTACAGGGGGAGAGTGGCTACACCTTC
J: TRBJ1-2
D: TRBD1
size: NA
V: TRBV2

CDR3: CASSKGRGQPNEKLFF
DNA: TGTGCCAGCAGCAAAGGGAGGGGACAGCCAAATGAAAAACTGTTTTTT
J: TRBJ1-4
D: NA
size: NA
V: TRBV21-1

CDR3: CASSLEVSTDTQYF
DNA: TGCGCCAGCAGCTTGGAAGTCAGCACAGATACGCAGTATTTT
J: TRBJ2-3
D: NA
size: once
V: TRBV5-1

CDR3: CASSLQGTGSPLHF
DNA: TGTGCCAGCAGTTTACAGGGTACAGGTTCACCCCTCCACTTT
J: TRBJ1-6
D: NA
size: NA
V: TRBV6-5

CDR3: CASTPSAKGNEQFF
DNA: TGTGCCAGCACTCCTAGCGCCAAGGGTAATGAGCAGTTCTTC
J: TRBJ2-1
D: NA
size: NA
V: TRBV27

CDR3: CASSRASGYTF
DNA: TGTGCCAGTTCCCGGGCTAGTGGCTACACCTTC
J: TRBJ1-2
D: NA
size: medium-sized
V: TRBV9

CDR3: CASSAQMHRNEQFF
DNA: TGCGCCAGCAGCGCACAAATGCACCGGAATGAGCAGTTCTTC
J: TRBJ2-1
D: NA
size: once
V: TRBV5-1

CDR3: CASSPFYEQYF
DNA: TGTGCCAGCAGCCCCTTCTACGAGCAGTACTTC
J: TRBJ2-7
D: NA
size: few
V: TRBV11-2

CDR3: CASSFRRPFSYNSPLHF
DNA: TGTGCCAGCAGCTTCAGGAGACCCTTCTCCTATAATTCACCCCTCCACTTT
J: TRBJ1-6
D: NA
size: once
V: TRBV7-2

CDR3: CASSFNSLSYEQYF
DNA: TGTGCCAGCAGTTTCAACTCCCTCTCCTACGAGCAGTACTTC
J: TRBJ2-7
D: NA
size: NA
V: TRBV6-5

CDR3: CASSADRNTEAFF
DNA: TGTGCCAGCAGTGCCGACAGGAACACTGAAGCTTTCTTT
J: TRBJ1-1
D: NA
size: NA
V: TRBV2

CDR3: CASSQYPGYDPGGYTF
DNA: TGTGCCAGCAGCCAATATCCGGGTTACGATCCCGGGGGCTACACCTTC
J: TRBJ1-2
D: NA
size: NA
V: TRBV14

CDR3: CASRKGGIVGEQYF
DNA: TGTGCCAGCAGGAAGGGGGGGATCGTGGGCGAGCAGTACTTC
J: TRBJ2-7
D: NA
size: NA
V: TRBV2

CDR3: CASSLGRDRATEAFF
DNA: TGTGCCAGCAGCTTGGGCCGGGACAGGGCCACTGAAGCTTTCTTT
J: TRBJ1-1
D: TRBD1
size: NA
V: TRBV5-4

CDR3: CASSPGTKYQETQYF
DNA: TGTGCCAGCAGCCCCGGGACAAAGTACCAAGAGACCCAGTACTTC
J: TRBJ2-5
D: NA
size: few
V: TRBV5-6

CDR3: CASSGQANTEAFF
DNA: TGTGCCAGCTCAGGACAGGCGAACACTGAAGCTTTCTTT
J: TRBJ1-1
D: TRBD1
size: few
V: TRBV18